The rows below give T cell receptor beta chains drawn from one sample of a study of blood T cell repertoires in COVID-19. Produced via immunoSEQ multiplex PCR; TCRdb's table is partial and in-frame only. The sample carries 60,000 or so clones, about 90% recorded once. The sequencing sample was made of peripheral blood. The receptors come from a man between 60 and 70 years old with acute or convalescent COVID-19. Both conserved end residues are part of each CDR3. D genes are given only for firm matches. Some rows mark clone size as missing; the rest say once, few, many or name a class of expanded clone.

clone_size j_call d_call v_call cdr3_nt cdr3_aa
- TRBJ1-1 - TRBV6-2/TRBV6-3 TGTGCCAGCAGCCGACAGAACACTGAAGCTTTCTTT CASSRQNTEAFF
- TRBJ1-1 - TRBV28 TGTGCCGCGGGGAGGGGGGGAAGTACTGAAGCTTTCTTT CAAGRGGSTEAFF
- TRBJ2-7 - TRBV19 TGTGCCAGTAGTATTACCACAGGGCAGAGCTACGAGCAGTACTTC CASSITTGQSYEQYF
- TRBJ2-2 TRBD1 TRBV28 TGTGCCAGCACTCTTACAGGGGAAGGGAACGCCGGGGAGCTGTTTTTT CASTLTGEGNAGELFF
- TRBJ2-2 - TRBV10-2 TGCGCCAGCAGTGAATACGGGACCGGGGAGCTGTTTTTT CASSEYGTGELFF
- TRBJ2-7 - TRBV7-2 TGTGCCAGCAGCTTAGTCGGCGGAACGGCCGAGCAGTACTTC CASSLVGGTAEQYF
- TRBJ1-5 - TRBV30 TGTGCCTGGAGTAGAGGGTTGGGTCAGCCCCAGCATTTT CAWSRGLGQPQHF
- TRBJ2-1 TRBD2 TRBV20-1 TGCAGTGCGGGGGGGGACAATGAGCAGTTCTTC CSAGGDNEQFF
- TRBJ2-1 TRBD2 TRBV30 TGTGCCTGGAGCCGGGGACTAGGGAAGAATGAGCAGTTCTTC CAWSRGLGKNEQFF
- TRBJ1-1 TRBD1 TRBV14 TGTGCCAGCAGCCAAGTGGGGGGACAGGGGAGAAAGAACACTGAAGCTTTCTTT CASSQVGGQGRKNTEAFF
- TRBJ1-2 - TRBV6-5 TGTGCCAGCAGTTACGGGGCTCCAAACTATGGCTACACCTTC CASSYGAPNYGYTF
medium-sized TRBJ2-3 - TRBV6-4 TGTGCCAGCAGTGAATCGCGTGGAGGCACAGATACGCAGTATTTT CASSESRGGTDTQYF
- TRBJ2-7 TRBD2 TRBV6-5 TGTGCCAGCAGTTACGGTTCCGGACTAGCGGCCTACGAGCAGTACTTC CASSYGSGLAAYEQYF
once TRBJ2-5 TRBD2 TRBV28 TGTGCCAGCAGACTAACTAGCGGGAGGGCCCAAGAGACCCAGTACTTC CASRLTSGRAQETQYF
- TRBJ1-2 TRBD1 TRBV19 TGTGCCAGTATCCCAAACGGACAGGGCTATGGCTACACCTTC CASIPNGQGYGYTF
- TRBJ1-6 - TRBV27 TGTGCCAGCAGTTTCTCCCCGGGGAGCGATTCACCCCTCCACTTT CASSFSPGSDSPLHF
- TRBJ1-2 TRBD1 TRBV7-9 TGTGCCAGCAGCCCGGAATTAACAGGGGTTTACTATGGCTACACCTTC CASSPELTGVYYGYTF
- TRBJ2-1 TRBD1 TRBV7-9 TGTGCCAGCAGCTTTACAGGGGGCATGGTGAATGAGCAGTTCTTC CASSFTGGMVNEQFF
- TRBJ1-1 - TRBV19 TGTGCCAGTAGTAAACACCCGACAGGGAACACTGAAGCTTTCTTT CASSKHPTGNTEAFF
- TRBJ1-2 TRBD1 TRBV3-1/TRBV3-2 TGTGCCAGCAGCCAAGATTCAGGGGGGCGAGGCTACACCTTC CASSQDSGGRGYTF
- TRBJ2-2 TRBD2 TRBV25-1 TGTGCCAGCAGCCCTAGCGGAGGGTGGACCGGGGAGCTGTTTTTT CASSPSGGWTGELFF
few TRBJ1-2 TRBD1 TRBV25-1 TGTGCCAGCAGTGGTCAGACAGGGGGTTATGGCTACACCTTC CASSGQTGGYGYTF
- TRBJ2-1 TRBD1 TRBV28 TGTGCCAGCAGCACATCCGGGACAGGGGGCTACAATGAGCAGTTCTTC CASSTSGTGGYNEQFF
once TRBJ2-3 - TRBV27 TGTGCCAGCAGTTTATCCCCCTGGGGGCCTCCTAGCACAGATACGCAGTATTTT CASSLSPWGPPSTDTQYF
- TRBJ2-5 TRBD2 TRBV19 TGTGCCAGTAGTACCAAGCGTCCGACTAGCGGGAGCGAGACCCAGTACTTC CASSTKRPTSGSETQYF
- TRBJ2-3 TRBD1 TRBV30 TGTGCCTGGAGTGACGGGGACAGGGGACAAATAGATACGCAGTATTTT CAWSDGDRGQIDTQYF
- TRBJ1-2 - TRBV27 TGTGCCAGCAGTTTCCGGGAGTTCAGAGGAGGCTACACCTTC CASSFREFRGGYTF
- TRBJ1-3 TRBD1 TRBV7-6 TGTGCCAGCAGACGGGACAGGGGACCTGGAAACACCATATATTTT CASRRDRGPGNTIYF
- TRBJ1-2 - TRBV12-3/TRBV12-4 TGTGCCAGCACCCCGGTGCACTATGGCTACACCTTC CASTPVHYGYTF
once TRBJ1-2 - TRBV5-1 TGCGCCAGCAGCTCAGTCCCGGGTCCCTATGGCTACACCTTC CASSSVPGPYGYTF
- TRBJ1-2 - TRBV6-2/TRBV6-3 TGTGCCAGCAGTCCCTTTGCCCTAGGCTACACCTTC CASSPFALGYTF
- TRBJ1-5 TRBD1 TRBV4-2 TGTGCCAGCAGCCAACCCGGACAGGTGGACCAGCCCCAGCATTTT CASSQPGQVDQPQHF
- TRBJ2-1 TRBD2 TRBV19 TGTGCCAGTAGTATAGATGGCCCTAGCGGGATAGACAATGAGCAGTTCTTC CASSIDGPSGIDNEQFF
- TRBJ2-7 TRBD2 TRBV5-1 TGCGCCAGCAGCTTGGGACTAGCGGGAGGTGCGGGAGAGCAGTACTTC CASSLGLAGGAGEQYF
- TRBJ2-7 - TRBV7-2 TGTGCCAGCGCTGCGGGGCAGGGTCCCTACGAGCAGTACTTC CASAAGQGPYEQYF
few TRBJ1-3 TRBD1 TRBV7-2 TGTGCCAGCAGGGAGGCAGGGGGCAGAAACACCATATATTTT CASREAGGRNTIYF
- TRBJ2-3 - TRBV4-1 TGCGCCAGCAGCCCCAGCGGAGGGGACTTCCCCACAGATACGCAGTATTTT CASSPSGGDFPTDTQYF
- TRBJ2-2 TRBD2 TRBV25-1 TGTGCCAGCACTCCGCCCGGGACTAGCGGAACGAACACCGGGGAGCTGTTTTTT CASTPPGTSGTNTGELFF
- TRBJ2-2 - TRBV9 TGTGCCAGCAGCGTAGGGCCGAACACCGGGGAGCTGTTTTTT CASSVGPNTGELFF
- TRBJ1-4 - TRBV4-1 TGCGCCAGCAGCCAGTTGGGAGCGGGGGCGGGTGAAAAACTGTTTTTT CASSQLGAGAGEKLFF
- TRBJ1-2 TRBD1 TRBV5-1 TGCGCCAGCAGCTTGGGTGGGACAGGGGTAAAAGGCTACACCTTC CASSLGGTGVKGYTF
- TRBJ1-5 TRBD1 TRBV6-1 TGTGCCAGCAGTGAGGCAGGGGGCTCTAGTCAGCCCCAGCATTTT CASSEAGGSSQPQHF
- TRBJ1-1 TRBD1 TRBV19 TGTGCCAGTAGTATAGAGCCGACCCGGGACAGGGATTTCATGAACACTGAAGCTTTCTTT CASSIEPTRDRDFMNTEAFF
- TRBJ2-5 TRBD2 TRBV11-2 TGTGCCAGCAGCTTGACTAGCGGACCTCACGGGACCCAGTACTTC CASSLTSGPHGTQYF